Following are 3 T cell receptor beta chains from one sample sequenced in a study of control samples from healthy donors and cancer patients. Sequencing was performed with immunoSEQ multiplex PCR; in TCRdb, only in-frame clones are kept and a portion is missing. The repertoire consists of some 79,000 clones, with around 89% occurring once and the leading ten covering 5.5% to 7.5%. Input material: blood. All receptors come from a man over 45 in good health.

The V and J genes are TRBV7-6 and TRBJ1-6; TRBD1 matches 9 bases. The CDR3 is 14 amino acids. CDR1 is SGHVS and CDR2 is FNYEAQ in the germline V gene. The V gene end was trimmed by 5 bases and the J gene end by 8 bases; junction bases not matched to a gene: 4. CDR3 residues: CASSTGQGHSPLHF. CDR3 sequence (DNA): TGTGCCAGCAGCACGGGACAGGGACATTCACCCCTCCACTTT.

The chain couples TRBV7-9 to TRBJ1-2; no reliable D call. The ends were cut back, 5 bases at V and 1 base at J, with 5 bases in the middle. Germline V CDR1 and CDR2: SEHNR, FQNEAQ (reference sequence). The CDR3 runs 12 residues. Here the CDR3 reads CASSADNYGYTF. The CDR3 nucleotides read TGTGCCAGCAGCGCCGATAACTATGGCTACACCTTC.

This chain joins TRBV7-3 and TRBJ2-2; 12 nucleotides agree with TRBD2. V shed 5 bases, J shed 3 bases, and the junction held 7 bases outside the gene matches. The CDR3 is 17 amino acids. Germline V gene lookup returns CDR1 SGHTA and CDR2 FQGTGA. The CDR3: CASSPSSGGADTGELFF. The CDR3 DNA reads TGTGCCAGCAGCCCGTCTAGCGGGGGGGCAGACACCGGGGAGCTGTTTTTT.